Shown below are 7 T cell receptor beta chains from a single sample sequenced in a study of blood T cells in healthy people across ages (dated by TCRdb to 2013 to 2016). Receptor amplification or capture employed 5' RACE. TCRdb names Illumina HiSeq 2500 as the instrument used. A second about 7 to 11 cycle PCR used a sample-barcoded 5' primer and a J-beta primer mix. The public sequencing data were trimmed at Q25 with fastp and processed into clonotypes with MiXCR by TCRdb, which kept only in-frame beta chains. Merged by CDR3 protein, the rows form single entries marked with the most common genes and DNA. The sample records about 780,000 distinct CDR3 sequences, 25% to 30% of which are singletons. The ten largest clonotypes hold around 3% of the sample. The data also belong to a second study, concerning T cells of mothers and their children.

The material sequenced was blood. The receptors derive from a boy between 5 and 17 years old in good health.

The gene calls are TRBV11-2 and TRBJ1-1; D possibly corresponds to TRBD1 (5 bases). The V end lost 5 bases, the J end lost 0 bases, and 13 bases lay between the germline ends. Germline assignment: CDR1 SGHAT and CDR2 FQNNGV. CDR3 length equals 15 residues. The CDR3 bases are TGTGCCAGCAGCCGCGGACGGGGGATGAACACTGAAGCTTTCTTT. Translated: CASSRGRGMNTEAFF.

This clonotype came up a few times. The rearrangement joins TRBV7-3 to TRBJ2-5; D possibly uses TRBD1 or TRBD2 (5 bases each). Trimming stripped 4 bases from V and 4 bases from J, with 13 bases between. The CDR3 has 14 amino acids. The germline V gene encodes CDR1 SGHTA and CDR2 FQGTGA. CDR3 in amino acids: CASSSGPAPETQYF. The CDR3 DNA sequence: TGTGCCAGCAGCTCGGGACCTGCCCCAGAGACCCAGTACTTC.

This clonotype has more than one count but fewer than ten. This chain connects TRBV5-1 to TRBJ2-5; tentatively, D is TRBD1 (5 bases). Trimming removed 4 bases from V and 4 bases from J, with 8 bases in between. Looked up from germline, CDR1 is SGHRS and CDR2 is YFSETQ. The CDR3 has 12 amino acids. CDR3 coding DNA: TGCGCCAGCAGCGTCGACAGAGAGACCCAGTACTTC. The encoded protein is CASSVDRETQYF.

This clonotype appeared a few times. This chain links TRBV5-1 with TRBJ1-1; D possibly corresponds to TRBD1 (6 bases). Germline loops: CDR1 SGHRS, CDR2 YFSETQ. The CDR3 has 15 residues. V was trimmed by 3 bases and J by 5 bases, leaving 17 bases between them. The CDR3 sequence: CASSSSPGAMTEAFF. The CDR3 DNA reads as TGCGCCAGCAGCTCTAGCCCGGGGGCGATGACTGAAGCTTTCTTT.

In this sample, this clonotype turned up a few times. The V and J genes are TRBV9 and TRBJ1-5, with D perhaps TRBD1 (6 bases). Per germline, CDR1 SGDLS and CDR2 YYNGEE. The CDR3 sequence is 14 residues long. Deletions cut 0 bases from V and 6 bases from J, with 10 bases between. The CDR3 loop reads CASSVGGGTQPQHF. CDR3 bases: TGTGCCAGCAGCGTAGGAGGGGGAACTCAGCCCCAGCATTTT.

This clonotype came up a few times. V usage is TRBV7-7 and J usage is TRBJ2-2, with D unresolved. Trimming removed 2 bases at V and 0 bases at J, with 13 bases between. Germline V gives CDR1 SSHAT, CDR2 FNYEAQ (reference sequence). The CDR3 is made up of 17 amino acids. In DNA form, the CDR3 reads TGTGCCAGCAGCTTATTATTTTCGGTCGCGAACACCGGGGAGCTGTTTTTT. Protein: CASSLLFSVANTGELFF. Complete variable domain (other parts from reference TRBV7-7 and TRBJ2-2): GAGVSQSPRYKVTKRGQDVTLRCDPISSHATLYWYQQALGQGPEFLTYFNYEAQPDKSGLPSDRFSAERPEGSISTLTIQRTEQRDSAMYRCASSLLFSVANTGELFFGEGSRLTVL.

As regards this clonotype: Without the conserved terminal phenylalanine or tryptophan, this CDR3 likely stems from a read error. CDR3 sequence reads: CAISESKTLNTEAFL. The CDR3 nucleotides are TGTGCCATCAGTGAGTCTAAGACTTTAAACACTGAAGCTTTCCTT. The gene calls are TRBV10-3 and TRBJ1-1; D remains ambiguous. Trimming took off 0 bases at V and 2 bases at J, with 10 bases between the two ends. Germline CDR1 is ENHRY and CDR2 is SYGVKD. The length of the CDR3 is 15 residues.